This record covers a single T cell receptor (beta chain). This entry is derived from a study of blood T cell repertoires in COVID-19. The wider study: Acute and convalescent COVID-19 specimens originated in the United States, Italy and Spain. Sources were T cells, B-cell-depleted T cells, or PBMCs; the material itself was cDNA or gDNA.

With 5 bases removed from V and 0 bases from J, the gap between germline ends came to 13 bases. CDR1 is SNHLY and CDR2 is FYNNEI in the germline V gene. The CDR3 contains 15 residues. How the authors handled the data: Nucleated cell number was recorded as an estimate derived from reference gene primer amplification. The data were produced by immunoSEQ multiplex PCR, yet TCRdb's version contains in-frame clones alone and is incomplete. That table gives V, J and clone size, and the DNA gave D and trimming. The data contain about 190,000 clones, 84% of them singletons. Sequencing was carried out using peripheral blood. This chain links TRBV2 with TRBJ1-1; D call uncertain. This clonotype was obtained from a woman aged 65 to 85 with active or convalescent COVID-19. The CDR3 region is CASSPPGLMNTEAFF. The CDR3 DNA reads TGTGCCAGCAGTCCCCCAGGATTAATGAACACTGAAGCTTTCTTT.